This T cell receptor (beta chain) was captured in a study of graft-versus-host responses after intestinal transplantation. Study summary: Isolated intestinal, liver-intestinal, or multivisceral transplants had been given to the recipients. Induction using anti-thymocyte globulin, followed by tacrolimus and steroids for about three years, was given to all recipients.

Note on this clone: As yet, its antigen is unknown.

The CDR3 covers 17 residues. Deletions cut 3 bases from V and 5 bases from J, with 22 bases between. Per germline, CDR1 LNHNV and CDR2 YYDKDF (reference sequence). The data were produced by immunoSEQ multiplex PCR, yet TCRdb's version contains in-frame clones alone and is incomplete. Of about 38,000 clones listed, roughly four fifths were seen once; the top ten hold 3.5% to 4.5%. Overall study results and limits: Some GvH clones appeared in ileal mucosa or blood before recipient bone marrow.

The receptor was isolated from a human patient who received an intestinal transplant, so some T cells may come from the graft donor. Sequencing was performed on PBMCs, taken 1070 days after transplant. The V gene is TRBV15, the J gene TRBJ2-5; D possibly uses TRBD1 or TRBD2 (5 bases each). CDR3 nucleotide sequence: TGTGCCACCAGCAGTCTCTACTATGAGGGGACCCAGGAGACCCAGTACTTC. This codes for CATSSLYYEGTQETQYF.